This record concerns one T cell receptor beta chain sequence. As yet, its antigen is unknown. This sample is part of a study of blood T cells in healthy people across ages. Study-wide findings and caveats: Donors of long life had a larger count of naive CD4+ cells and greater diversity than aged donors.

Together with a sample-barcoded 5' primer, a J-beta primer mix was included in a second PCR lasting about 6 to 11 cycles. TCRdb reanalysed the 5' RACE reads using MiXCR and keeps one entry per CDR3 protein. The profile shows about 650,000 distinct CDR3 sequences, roughly 32% of them singletons. Per sample, no less than 5.5 micrograms of total RNA were extracted. V lost 1 base and J lost 3, with 10 bases in between. This CDR3 spans 15 amino acids. The V gene's germline CDR1 is SEHNR and CDR2 FQNEAQ (reference sequence). J is TRBJ1-5 and V is TRBV7-9; D gene uncertain. This TCR was recovered from a woman older than 75 in good health. What was sequenced was blood. CDR3 region: CASSLGLADNQPQHF. The CDR3 DNA sequence: TGTGCCAGCAGCTTAGGCCTGGCGGACAATCAGCCCCAGCATTTT.